Each of the 29 T cell receptor beta chains below was sequenced from the same sample in a study of shared clonotypes between healthy human individuals. The method was immunoSEQ multiplex PCR; TCRdb's version includes in-frame clones alone and lacks a portion of them. The data hold about 380,000 clones, with roughly 96% observed a single time. Source material: memory CD8+ T cells sorted from blood. Subset noted: CD45RO+ cells pooled with CCR7-negative TemRA cells. These receptor sequences come from a man aged 25-45 years in good health.

This rearrangement joins TRBV4-1 to TRBJ2-1; D perhaps matches TRBD2 (6 bases). This CDR3 contains 15 residues. V lost 0 bases and J 8 bases, leaving 14 bases between the germline ends. Germline lookup yields CDR1 MGHRA and CDR2 YSYEKL. CDR3 DNA sequence: TGCGCCAGCAGCCAAGATCCCCGGGAGCGGGATGAGCAGTTCTTC. Translation gives CASSQDPRERDEQFF.

The V call is TRBV7-2, the J call TRBJ2-6; perhaps TRBD1 as D (5 bases). Germline V gives CDR1 SGHTA, CDR2 FQGNSA. V gave up 5 bases and J gave up 0 bases, with 17 bases separating them. The CDR3 has 18 residues. The CDR3 sequence is CASSPQLTGSSGANVLTF. In nucleotides, the CDR3 is TGTGCCAGCAGCCCCCAACTTACAGGAAGCTCTGGGGCCAACGTCCTGACTTTC.

The chain has TRBV28 and TRBJ2-7; D call uncertain. The CDR3 totals 11 residues. Germline V gene data show CDR1 as MDHEN and CDR2 as SYDVKM. V was clipped by 5 bases and J by 2 bases, with 4 bases between them. The CDR3 is CASSDTYEQYF. The CDR3, as DNA: TGTGCCAGCAGTGACACCTACGAGCAGTACTTC. The full variable domain, rest sourced from reference TRBV28 and TRBJ2-7, is DVKVTQSSRYLVKRTGEKVFLECVQDMDHENMFWYRQDPGLGLRLIYFSYDVKMKEKGDIPEGYSVSREKKERFSLILESASTNQTSMYLCASSDTYEQYFGPGTRLTVT.

The chain links TRBV27 to TRBJ2-7; 7 bases match TRBD2. CDR3 length: 14 amino acids. The V gene's germline CDR1 is MNHEY and CDR2 SMNVEV (reference sequence). V dropped 5 bases and J dropped 0; count of bases not matched to a gene: 4. CDR3 region: CASSPLASSYEQYF. The CDR3 DNA follows: TGTGCCAGCAGTCCACTAGCGAGCTCCTACGAGCAGTACTTC.

The chain recombines TRBV15 with TRBJ2-3; tentative D call: TRBD2 (6 bases). V gave up 0 bases and J gave up 4 bases, with 11 bases separating them. CDR1 is LNHNV, CDR2 YYDKDF, per germline (reference sequence). The length of the CDR3 is 15 residues. CDR3 nucleotide sequence: TGTGCCACCAGCAGAGAAATTGGAGGGGCAGATACGCAGTATTTT. This codes for CATSREIGGADTQYF.

The rearrangement links TRBV10-3 to TRBJ2-1; 14 bases line up with TRBD2. The CDR3 has 15 residues. V gave up 6 bases and J gave up 9 bases; unmatched junction bases: 7. CDR1 and CDR2 from the germline V gene are ENHRY and SYGVKD. The CDR3 reads CAISPTSGRAPEQFF. The CDR3 DNA reads TGTGCCATCAGCCCGACTAGCGGGAGGGCCCCTGAGCAGTTCTTC.

This clone was recorded only once. This chain links TRBV6-6 with TRBJ2-3; TRBD2 agrees at 9 bases. With 8 bases clipped from V and 5 bases from J, the junction kept 8 bases outside the gene matches. Germline CDR1 MNHNY, CDR2 SVGAGI (reference sequence). This CDR3 is 14 amino acids long. For the CDR3, the DNA is TGTGCCAGCGGGGGACTAGCCCGAGGAGATACGCAGTATTTT. Residues: CASGGLARGDTQYF.

The CDR3 here is CASSPNWARTDTQYF. CDR3 coding DNA: TGTGCCAGCAGCCCTAACTGGGCTCGCACAGATACGCAGTATTTT. The gene calls are TRBV7-8 and TRBJ2-3, with D hard to call. The V and J ends lost 5 bases and 1 base respectively, with 13 bases between them. Germline lookup yields CDR1 SGHVS and CDR2 FQNEAQ. This CDR3 comprises 15 residues.

The chain uses TRBV2 and TRBJ2-3; D perhaps matches TRBD1 (6 bases). The CDR3 spans 13 residues. V was trimmed by 4 bases and J by 9 bases, leaving 14 bases between them. Germline lookup yields CDR1 SNHLY and CDR2 FYNNEI. CDR3 nucleotides: TGTGCCAGCAGTGCCGGACGAACAGGGACGCAGTATTTT. This translates into CASSAGRTGTQYF.

In this sample, this clone turned up once. The chain joins TRBV29-1 to TRBJ2-5, with 7 bases fitting TRBD1. The CDR3 runs 13 residues. Germline V gene sequence: CDR1 SQVTM, CDR2 ANQGSEA. J was trimmed by 4 bases and V by 2 bases; bases with no gene match: 4. The CDR3 loop reads CSVEKGALETQYF. The CDR3 region has the DNA TGCAGCGTTGAAAAGGGGGCTTTAGAGACCCAGTACTTC.

This clone was seen once. This chain uses TRBV28 with TRBJ1-2; D is ambiguous. The CDR3 has 10 residues. V was cut by 10 bases and J by 6 bases, with 9 bases left in between. Germline V gives CDR1 MDHEN, CDR2 SYDVKM. In DNA form, the CDR3 reads TGTGCCACGCGGTTGGATGGCTACACCTTC. This encodes CATRLDGYTF.

The chain is built from TRBV19 and TRBJ1-1; 7 bases line up with TRBD1. This CDR3 has 12 residues. Germline CDR1 reads LNHDA; CDR2 reads SQIVND (reference sequence). V was clipped by 5 bases and J by 7 bases; unmatched bases: 4. The CDR3 DNA follows: TGTGCCAGTAGTTTGGGACAGTTTGAAGCTTTCTTT. It codes for CASSLGQFEAFF.

The V and J genes are TRBV19 and TRBJ1-2; 11 nucleotides match TRBD1. Germline loops: CDR1 LNHDA, CDR2 SQIVND (reference sequence). With V trimmed by 7 bases and J by 5 bases, 9 bases remained unmatched. The CDR3 is 15 amino acids. The CDR3 region has the DNA TGTGCCAGTACCCGGGACAGGGGGTGGCCTTATGGCTACACCTTC. Residues: CASTRDRGWPYGYTF.

This chain connects TRBV19 to TRBJ2-5; the match to TRBD2 covers 12 bases. Germline values: CDR1 LNHDA, CDR2 SQIVND (reference sequence). The V gene end was trimmed by 6 bases and the J gene end by 4 bases; junction bases not matched to a gene: 9. The CDR3 consists of 16 residues. CDR3 sequence reads: CASSLLLAGGAETQYF. CDR3 bases: TGTGCCAGTAGCCTGTTACTAGCGGGAGGCGCAGAGACCCAGTACTTC. Together with reference TRBV19 and TRBJ2-5, the CDR3 gives the full variable domain: DGGITQSPKYLFRKEGQNVTLSCEQNLNHDAMYWYRQDPGQGLRLIYYSQIVNDFQKGDIAEGYSVSREKKESFPLTVTSAQKNPTAFYLCASSLLLAGGAETQYFGPGTRLLVL.

This sequence joins TRBV19 and TRBJ1-5, with TRBD1 identical over 10 bases. Germline loops: CDR1 LNHDA, CDR2 SQIVND (reference sequence). Trimming at V came to 2 bases and at J to 7 bases, leaving 5 bases not matched to a gene. This CDR3 is built from 15 residues. Here the CDR3 DNA reads TGTGCCAGTAGTATACTTGGACAGGGGGGCCAGCCCCAGCATTTT. This gives the protein CASSILGQGGQPQHF.

This clone was recorded a few times. This chain connects TRBV6-5 to TRBJ1-3; 9 bases agree with TRBD1. Germline V lookup: CDR1 MNHEY, CDR2 SVGAGI. The CDR3 extends over 15 amino acids. V trimming: 5 bases; J trimming: 2 bases; junction bases outside the gene matches: 4. The CDR3 here is CASSPDRGTGNTIYF. The CDR3 DNA is TGTGCCAGCAGTCCGGACAGGGGTACTGGAAACACCATATATTTT.

J is TRBJ1-5 and V is TRBV6-6; D possibly corresponds to TRBD1 (5 bases). Trimming stripped 2 bases from V and 0 bases from J, with 11 bases between. CDR1 and CDR2 from the germline V gene are MNHNY and SVGAGI (reference sequence). The CDR3 totals 16 residues. This CDR3 reads CASSYPTAYSNQPQHF. CDR3 nucleotides: TGTGCCAGCAGTTACCCGACAGCGTATAGCAATCAGCCCCAGCATTTT.

The chain joins TRBV7-9 to TRBJ1-1; perhaps TRBD1 as D (6 bases). The V end was cut by 3 bases, the J end by 1 base, with 9 bases between. From germline, CDR1 is SEHNR and CDR2 FQNEAQ (reference sequence). The CDR3 runs to 14 residues. Here the CDR3 DNA reads TGTGCCAGCAGCTTCGGGGGCAAGAACACTGAAGCTTTCTTT. It yields the protein CASSFGGKNTEAFF.

The rearrangement links TRBV11-3 to TRBJ2-1, with D hard to call. Germline lookup yields CDR1 SGHNT and CDR2 YENEEA. The CDR3 consists of 15 residues. Deletions cut 6 bases from V and 4 bases from J, with 16 bases between. The CDR3 sequence: CASSFDSTAYNEQFF. DNA of the CDR3: TGTGCCAGCAGTTTCGACTCAACGGCTTACAATGAGCAGTTCTTC.

The chain couples TRBV11-2 to TRBJ1-3; D is unclear. CDR3 length equals 15 residues. The germline V and J ends were trimmed by 4 bases and 2 bases, with 12 bases remaining between them. Per germline, CDR1 SGHAT and CDR2 FQNNGV. The CDR3 region has the DNA TGTGCCAGCAGCTCCGTGAGTACAGCTGGAAACACCATATATTTT. Translation gives CASSSVSTAGNTIYF. The complete variable domain, with remaining parts taken from reference TRBV11-2 and TRBJ1-3, reads EAGVAQSPRYKIIEKRQSVAFWCNPISGHATLYWYQQILGQGPKLLIQFQNNGVVDDSQLPKDRFSAERLKGVDSTLKIQPAKLEDSAVYLCASSSVSTAGNTIYFGEGSWLTVV.

This clone was recorded once. This chain uses TRBV28 with TRBJ2-7; D is ambiguous. The CDR3 contains 11 residues. V was pared by 4 bases and J by 7 bases, with 8 bases between. Germline lookup yields CDR1 MDHEN and CDR2 SYDVKM. CDR3 protein: CASSSSFEQYF. CDR3 DNA sequence: TGTGCCAGCAGTTCGTCCTTTGAGCAGTACTTC.

This clone was seen once. The rearrangement links TRBV9 to TRBJ2-2; TRBD1 matches 12 bases. The germline V gene has CDR1 SGDLS and CDR2 YYNGEE. The CDR3 runs 16 residues. Losses at the gene ends were 3 bases for V and 3 bases for J; bases not matched to a gene: 3. The CDR3 DNA reads as TGTGCCAGCAGCGCGGGACAGGGGGCGGACACCGGGGAGCTGTTTTTT. Amino acids: CASSAGQGADTGELFF.

The chain uses TRBV9 and TRBJ1-2; D unresolved. The CDR3 runs 13 residues. CDR1 is SGDLS and CDR2 is YYNGEE in the germline V gene. The V and J ends lost 2 bases and 6 bases respectively, with 11 bases between them. The CDR3 spells CASSVARFHGYTF. Here the CDR3 DNA reads TGTGCCAGCAGCGTGGCCAGGTTCCATGGCTACACCTTC. Filled out from reference TRBV9 and TRBJ1-2, the complete variable domain reads DSGVTQTPKHLITATGQRVTLRCSPRSGDLSVYWYQQSLDQGLQFLIQYYNGEERAKGNILERFSAQQFPDLHSELNLSSLELGDSALYFCASSVARFHGYTFGSGTRLTVV.

The J gene is TRBJ1-6, the V gene TRBV2, with D possibly TRBD1 on 5 matching bases. CDR1 is SNHLY, CDR2 FYNNEI, per germline. Trimming cost V 2 bases and J 9 bases, with 20 bases left between them. The CDR3 is 17 residues long. This CDR3 is CASSEWGTGISASPLHF. The CDR3 region has the DNA TGTGCCAGCAGTGAATGGGGGACCGGGATTTCCGCTTCACCCCTCCACTTT.

V and J are TRBV7-2 and TRBJ2-2, with TRBD2 identical over 12 bases. Trimming cost V 4 bases and J 8 bases; bases outside gene matches: 5. This CDR3 has 15 residues. The germline gives CDR1 SGHTA, CDR2 FQGNSA. CDR3: CASSSTLAGGGELFF. CDR3 DNA: TGTGCCAGCAGCTCTACACTAGCGGGAGGTGGGGAGCTGTTTTTT. The full variable domain, with the rest looked up from reference TRBV7-2 and TRBJ2-2, is GAGVSQSPSNKVTEKGKDVELRCDPISGHTALYWYRQSLGQGLEFLIYFQGNSAPDKSGLPSDRFSAERTGGSVSTLTIQRTQQEDSAVYLCASSSTLAGGGELFFGEGSRLTVL.

This chain links TRBV7-6 with TRBJ1-4; the D gene is possibly TRBD1 (6 bases). V was shortened by 3 bases and J by 3 bases, with 8 bases between the two germline ends. CDR3 length equals 14 residues. Germline values: CDR1 SGHVS, CDR2 FNYEAQ. CDR3 DNA: TGTGCCAGCAGCTTCGCAGGGGCTAATGAAAAACTGTTTTTT. Amino acid sequence: CASSFAGANEKLFF.

There are a few counts of this clone. The chain links TRBV5-1 to TRBJ2-7; tentative D call: TRBD1 (6 bases). V was shortened by 0 bases and J by 1 base, with 14 bases between the two germline ends. Germline CDR1 reads SGHRS; CDR2 reads YFSETQ. The CDR3 consists of 16 residues. The CDR3: CASSLADSRGSYEQYF. The CDR3, as DNA: TGCGCCAGCAGCTTGGCCGATAGTAGGGGGTCCTACGAGCAGTACTTC.

Worth noting for this clone: Germline and junction disagree at one end, which may indicate a read error. The CDR3 sequence is CASSFLSRDQGAFF. Here the CDR3 DNA reads TGTGCCAGTAGCTTTCTCTCCAGGGATCAGGGAGCTTTCTTT. The chain carries TRBV7-2 and TRBJ1-1; D possibly corresponds to TRBD1 (5 bases). Germline V lookup: CDR1 SGHTA, CDR2 FQGNSA. The length of the CDR3 is 14 residues. The variable domain in full, with the rest retrieved from reference TRBV7-2 and TRBJ1-1, is GAGVSQSPSNKVTEKGKDVELRCDPISGHTALYWYRQSLGQGLEFLIYFQGNSAPDKSGLPSDRFSAERTGGSVSTLTIQRTQQEDSAVYLCASSFLSRDQGAFFGQGTRLTVV.

V gene TRBV27 combines with J gene TRBJ2-5, with unresolved D. The CDR3 is 15 amino acids. Trimming removed 3 bases from V and 2 bases from J, with 13 bases in between. CDR1 and CDR2 (germline): MNHEY, SMNVEV (reference sequence). The CDR3 sequence: CASSFEYGLQETQYF. The CDR3 DNA follows: TGTGCCAGCAGTTTTGAATACGGGCTACAAGAGACCCAGTACTTC.